Below, 13 T cell receptor beta chains from the same sample are listed, as sequenced in a study of control samples from healthy donors and cancer patients (dated by TCRdb to about 2020). The method behind the library was the immunoSEQ multiplex PCR assay. As stored in TCRdb, this immuneACCESS dataset retains in-frame rearrangements with V and J assigned. A fraction of the clones does not appear; measured against another copy, unresolved V genes explain less than half of the discrepancy, and the remainder lacks a known reason. The sample data list about 150,000 clones, and around 90% of these were observed just once. In total, the top ten clones hold approximately 3.4% of the sample. Sequencing input: blood. These receptors originate from a man aged 25 to 45 in good health.

This sequence joins TRBV3-1 (or the pseudogene TRBV3-2) and TRBJ2-3; D gene ambiguous. The CDR3 sequence is 16 residues long. V lost 4 bases, J lost 7 bases, and 21 bases lay in between. Germline V gene sequence: CDR1 LGHDT, CDR2 YNNKEL (reference sequence). The CDR3, as DNA: TGTGCCAGCAGCCTTTTTTCTAGTTTATCTACGAATACGCAGTATTTT. Its translation is CASSLFSSLSTNTQYF.

This chain links TRBV6-6 with TRBJ1-2; 7 bases fit TRBD1. Trimming removed 2 bases from V and 4 bases from J; junction bases left unmatched: 7. Germline lookup yields CDR1 MNHNY and CDR2 SVGAGI (reference sequence). The CDR3 has 15 residues. The CDR3 DNA reads TGTGCCAGCAGTTACCCCGGGACAGCCAGCTATGGCTACACCTTC. Encoded protein: CASSYPGTASYGYTF.

This chain connects TRBV24-1 to TRBJ1-4; no firm D call. V was shortened by 6 bases and J by 8 bases, with 12 bases between the two germline ends. Germline lookup yields CDR1 KGHDR and CDR2 SFDVKD. The CDR3 is 13 amino acids. In nucleotides, the CDR3 is TGTGCCACCAGTCCGAGACAAGGCGAAAAACTGTTTTTT. As protein: CATSPRQGEKLFF.

The rearrangement uses TRBV30 and TRBJ1-2, with a weak D call TRBD1 (5 bases). V was shortened by 0 bases and J by 8 bases, with 10 bases between the two germline ends. Germline CDR1 and CDR2: GTSNPN and SVGIG (reference sequence). CDR3 length: 12 amino acids. The CDR3 DNA sequence: TGTGCCTGGAGTGTAGCGGGGGGGGGCTACACCTTC. Translation gives CAWSVAGGGYTF.

This chain joins TRBV19 and TRBJ1-4; D may be TRBD1 (5 bases). The germline V gene has CDR1 LNHDA and CDR2 SQIVND (reference sequence). CDR3 size: 12 residues. The V and J ends lost 1 base and 10 bases respectively, with 7 bases between them. Here the CDR3 reads CASSIGGGKLFF. In nucleotides, the CDR3 is TGTGCCAGTAGTATAGGGGGGGGAAAACTGTTTTTT.

The chain employs TRBV3-1 (or the pseudogene TRBV3-2) and TRBJ2-2; D tentatively fits TRBD1 or TRBD2 (6 bases each). Trimming pared 1 base from V and 6 bases from J, leaving 15 bases between. Germline CDR1 LGHDT, CDR2 YNNKEL (reference sequence). This CDR3 spans 16 amino acids. CDR3 bases: TGTGCCAGCAGCCAAGCCCGTGTGAGGGGGGCCGGGGAGCTGTTTTTT. Translating it yields CASSQARVRGAGELFF.

J is TRBJ1-1 and V is TRBV29-1; D unclear. Trimming stripped 4 bases from V and 1 base from J, with 16 bases between. From germline, CDR1 is SQVTM and CDR2 ANQGSEA. The CDR3 sequence is 15 residues long. Here the CDR3 DNA reads TGCAGCGTTGCCCCAGAAGTCACTAAGAACACTGAAGCTTTCTTT. This sequence encodes CSVAPEVTKNTEAFF.

This rearrangement joins TRBV7-7 to TRBJ2-3; D remains ambiguous. Trimming shortened V by 4 bases and J by 6 bases, and 11 bases separated the two germline ends. The CDR3 has 13 amino acids. Germline V gene lookup returns CDR1 SSHAT and CDR2 FNYEAQ (reference sequence). CDR3: CASSYSVGDTQYF. The CDR3 DNA follows: TGTGCCAGCAGCTACTCAGTGGGTGATACGCAGTATTTT.

The genes are TRBV1 and TRBJ2-1. TRBV1 corresponds to a pseudogene. CDR3 length: 12 amino acids. CDR3 DNA: TGCACCAGCAGCCTCACGTACAATGAGCAGTTCTTC. Translated: CTSSLTYNEQFF.

This chain uses TRBV29-1 with TRBJ1-2; 7 bases map to TRBD1. This CDR3 contains 16 residues. Germline V CDR1 and CDR2: SQVTM, ANQGSEA. Losses at the gene ends were 7 bases for V and 0 bases for J; bases not matched to a gene: 14. CDR3 in DNA: TGCAGCGGTTGGGCGTCCGGGACAGCATCTAACTATGGCTACACCTTC. Protein sequence: CSGWASGTASNYGYTF.

This chain joins TRBV19 and TRBJ1-2, with 7 bases that match TRBD1. J gave up 5 bases and V 7 bases, and 7 bases lay outside the gene matches. Germline CDR1 and CDR2: LNHDA and SQIVND (reference sequence). The CDR3 extends over 13 amino acids. The CDR3 sequence is CASTPGQFYGYTF. The CDR3 region has the DNA TGTGCCAGTACCCCGGGACAGTTTTATGGCTACACCTTC.

This clone has only a few counts. The chain is built from TRBV11-2 and TRBJ2-7; D may be TRBD2 (5 bases). Germline values: CDR1 SGHAT, CDR2 FQNNGV. Trimming took off 1 base at V and 6 bases at J, with 10 bases between the two ends. CDR3 length: 13 residues. The CDR3 reads CASSLARGGEQYF. The DNA for the CDR3 is TGTGCCAGCAGCTTAGCTCGCGGAGGCGAGCAGTACTTC. The whole variable domain, remainder taken from reference TRBV11-2 and TRBJ2-7, is EAGVAQSPRYKIIEKRQSVAFWCNPISGHATLYWYQQILGQGPKLLIQFQNNGVVDDSQLPKDRFSAERLKGVDSTLKIQPAKLEDSAVYLCASSLARGGEQYFGPGTRLTVT.

This clone was seen a single time. The V and J genes are TRBV19 and TRBJ1-1; tentatively, D is TRBD1 (6 bases). This CDR3 has 14 residues. Germline CDR1 is LNHDA and CDR2 is SQIVND (reference sequence). The V gene lost 5 bases and the J gene lost 3 bases, with 13 bases spanning the gap. Written as DNA, the CDR3 is TGTGCCAGTAGTTTCAGGGGTTATCACACTGAAGCTTTCTTT. Its protein product is CASSFRGYHTEAFF.